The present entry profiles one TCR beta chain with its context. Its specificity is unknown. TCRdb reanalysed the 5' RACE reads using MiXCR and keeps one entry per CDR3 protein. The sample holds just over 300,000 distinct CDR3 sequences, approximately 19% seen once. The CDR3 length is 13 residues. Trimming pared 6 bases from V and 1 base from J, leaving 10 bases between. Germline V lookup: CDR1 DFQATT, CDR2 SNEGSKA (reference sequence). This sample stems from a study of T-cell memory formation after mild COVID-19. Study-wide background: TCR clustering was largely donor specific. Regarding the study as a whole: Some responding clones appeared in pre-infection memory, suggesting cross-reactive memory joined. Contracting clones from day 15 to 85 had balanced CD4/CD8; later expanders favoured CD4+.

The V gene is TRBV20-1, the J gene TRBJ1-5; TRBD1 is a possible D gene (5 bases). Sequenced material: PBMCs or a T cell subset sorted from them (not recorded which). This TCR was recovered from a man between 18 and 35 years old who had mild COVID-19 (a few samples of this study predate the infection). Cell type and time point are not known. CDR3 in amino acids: CSAGAASNQPQHF. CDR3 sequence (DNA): TGCAGTGCAGGGGCCGCCAGCAATCAGCCCCAGCATTTT.